Below, 25 T cell receptor beta chains from the same sample are listed, as sequenced in a study of PD-1 blockade in classical Hodgkin lymphoma. Stated time point: cycle 4 day 1 (C4D1), after 6 weeks of nivolumab. After autologous stem cell transplantation all patients relapsed, and prior brentuximab vedotin exposure differed between cohorts. Researchers used magnetic negative selection to pull out pure CD4+ T cells from thawed PBMCs. Libraries were prepared by immunoSEQ multiplex PCR; TCRdb keeps only in-frame clonotypes and omits some of them. This table has 18,000 or so clones, around 72% appearing once. The sequences come from CD4+ T cells from blood, collected before the fourth cycle of nivolumab. The receptors stem from a human donor with classical Hodgkin lymphoma.

J is TRBJ1-2 and V is TRBV19; 7 nucleotides match TRBD1. This CDR3 spans 13 amino acids. Germline trimming cut 6 bases from V and 3 bases from J; bases unmatched to any gene: 4. Per the germline V gene, CDR1 is LNHDA and CDR2 is SQIVND (reference sequence). The CDR3 region has the DNA TGTGCCAGTAGCGACACAGGGGACTATGGCTACACCTTC. It translates to CASSDTGDYGYTF.

The chain combines TRBV28 with TRBJ2-5; 7 bases are a match to TRBD2. This CDR3 comprises 11 residues. Trimming removed 6 bases from V and 5 bases from J; junction bases left unmatched: 0. Germline CDR1 and CDR2: MDHEN and SYDVKM. The CDR3 region has the DNA TGTGCCAGCAGGGGGGGGGAGACCCAGTACTTC. Its protein product is CASRGGETQYF.

The J gene is TRBJ2-4, the V gene TRBV18; D not resolved. V was cut by 3 bases and J by 0 bases, with 6 bases left in between. The CDR3 runs 14 residues. The germline V gene has CDR1 KGHSH and CDR2 LQKENI. CDR3 residues: CASSPEIAKNIQYF. In nucleotides, the CDR3 is TGTGCCAGCTCACCGGAGATAGCCAAAAACATTCAGTACTTC.

The V call is TRBV19, the J call TRBJ2-5; D is perhaps TRBD1 (5 bases). Per germline, CDR1 LNHDA and CDR2 SQIVND (reference sequence). The CDR3 is made up of 13 amino acids. V was clipped by 4 bases and J by 2 bases, with 8 bases between them. CDR3 residues: CASSKRQQETQYF. CDR3 DNA sequence: TGTGCCAGTAGTAAACGACAGCAAGAGACCCAGTACTTC. Supplemented by reference TRBV19 and TRBJ2-5, the full variable domain reads DGGITQSPKYLFRKEGQNVTLSCEQNLNHDAMYWYRQDPGQGLRLIYYSQIVNDFQKGDIAEGYSVSREKKESFPLTVTSAQKNPTAFYLCASSKRQQETQYFGPGTRLLVL.

The J gene is TRBJ2-7, the V gene TRBV27, with D hard to call. The CDR3 is 17 amino acids. Germline assignment: CDR1 MNHEY and CDR2 SMNVEV (reference sequence). Trimming shortened V by 5 bases and J by 3 bases, and 23 bases separated the two germline ends. CDR3 sequence: CASSPILSPGGNYEQYF. In nucleotides, the CDR3 is TGTGCCAGCAGTCCTATTCTATCTCCCGGCGGAAACTACGAGCAGTACTTC.

The chain carries TRBV14 and TRBJ2-2; the D gene is possibly TRBD2 (5 bases). Deletions cut 4 bases from V and 3 bases from J, with 36 bases between. Germline loops: CDR1 SGHDN, CDR2 FVKESK. The CDR3 totals 23 residues. The CDR3 bases are TGTGCCAGCAGCCCTTCAGCCAGGAGTAGGACTGTCCTAGGGCACCCGCACACCGGGGAGCTGTTTTTT. This encodes CASSPSARSRTVLGHPHTGELFF.

V and J are TRBV7-9 and TRBJ2-2; unclear D gene. This CDR3 has 13 amino acids. The germline gives CDR1 SEHNR, CDR2 FQNEAQ (reference sequence). V was cut by 5 bases and J by 5 bases, with 9 bases left in between. The CDR3 nucleotides are TGTGCCAGCAGCCTTCTCCTAACCGGGGAGCTGTTTTTT. It codes for CASSLLLTGELFF.

The chain joins TRBV10-2 to TRBJ1-1; 7 positions match TRBD1. V was pared by 7 bases and J by 7 bases, with 9 bases of the junction left unmatched. Looked up from germline, CDR1 is WSHSY and CDR2 is SAAADI. This CDR3 region has 13 residues. This CDR3 is CASKLAGQSEAFF. The CDR3 bases are TGCGCCAGCAAGCTCGCGGGACAGAGTGAAGCTTTCTTT.

CDR3 residues: CASSQDTGQGNIQYF. DNA for the CDR3: TGCGCCAGCAGCCAAGATACGGGTCAGGGGAACATTCAGTACTTC. This chain joins TRBV4-3 and TRBJ2-4, with TRBD1 as a possible D gene (6 bases). The CDR3 covers 15 residues. V gave up 0 bases and J gave up 7 bases, with 13 bases separating them. Germline V gene lookup returns CDR1 LGHNA and CDR2 YSLEER.

V is TRBV28 and J is TRBJ2-5; 7 bases fit TRBD1. Germline lookup yields CDR1 MDHEN and CDR2 SYDVKM. The length of the CDR3 is 14 residues. Germline trimming cut 4 bases from V and 5 bases from J; bases unmatched to any gene: 7. CDR3 coding DNA: TGTGCCAGCAGTTACATACAGGGGACCGAGACCCAGTACTTC. This gives the protein CASSYIQGTETQYF.

The chain combines TRBV5-1 with TRBJ1-1; maybe TRBD1 (5 bases). Trimming removed 7 bases from V and 0 bases from J, with 13 bases in between. The CDR3 totals 14 residues. The V gene's germline CDR1 is SGHRS and CDR2 YFSETQ. The CDR3 here is CASSLGVMNTEAFF. The CDR3 DNA follows: TGCGCCAGCTCCCTAGGGGTAATGAACACTGAAGCTTTCTTT.

This chain uses TRBV7-6 with TRBJ1-5; the match to TRBD1 covers 9 bases. Germline loops: CDR1 SGHVS, CDR2 FNYEAQ. This CDR3 has 17 amino acids. The trim removed 5 bases at V and 7 bases at J, leaving 15 bases unmatched. The CDR3 region is CASSQPTRQGVGQPQHF. The CDR3 bases are TGTGCCAGCAGCCAACCAACAAGACAGGGGGTAGGACAGCCCCAGCATTTT.

The chain combines TRBV5-1 with TRBJ2-7; TRBD1 agrees at 10 bases. Germline CDR1 reads SGHRS; CDR2 reads YFSETQ. J gave up 0 bases and V 4 bases, and 7 bases lay outside the gene matches. The CDR3 consists of 16 residues. DNA for the CDR3: TGCGCCAGCAGCCCCGGGACAGGGGATACCTCCTACGAGCAGTACTTC. Translated, it gives CASSPGTGDTSYEQYF.

This sequence joins TRBV7-8 and TRBJ2-2, with a weak D call TRBD1 (6 bases). CDR3 length: 17 amino acids. CDR1 is SGHVS, CDR2 FQNEAQ, per germline. Trimming stripped 1 base from V and 6 bases from J, with 18 bases between. This chain's CDR3 is CASSLGSRLTGPGELFF. In DNA form, the CDR3 reads TGTGCCAGCAGCTTAGGCTCCCGCTTGACAGGCCCCGGGGAGCTGTTTTTT.

In this sample, this clone turned up once. The chain links TRBV19 to TRBJ1-5; the match to TRBD1 covers 8 bases. This CDR3 is 15 amino acids long. CDR1 and CDR2 from the germline V gene are LNHDA and SQIVND (reference sequence). The V segment lost 1 base and the J segment 3 bases; nucleotides outside the gene matches: 2. In DNA, the CDR3 is TGTGCCAGTAGTATAGGGACAGGGCCCAATCAGCCCCAGCATTTT. Translation gives CASSIGTGPNQPQHF.

The chain couples TRBV9 to TRBJ1-1; 8 bases align to TRBD1. In germline, CDR1 is SGDLS, CDR2 YYNGEE. The CDR3 has 16 residues. V lost 0 bases to trimming and J lost 1 base; unmatched junction nucleotides: 5. CDR3 coding DNA: TGTGCCAGCAGCGTAGGGGCAGGGGGCTCGAACACTGAAGCTTTCTTT. Translating it yields CASSVGAGGSNTEAFF.

The rearrangement uses TRBV4-1 and TRBJ2-7; TRBD1 agrees at 10 bases. The CDR3 sequence is 14 residues long. Trimming removed 4 bases from V and 6 bases from J; junction bases left unmatched: 6. The germline V gene has CDR1 MGHRA and CDR2 YSYEKL. CDR3 amino acids: CASSRGQGESEQYF. CDR3 nucleotide sequence: TGCGCCAGCAGCCGAGGACAGGGGGAGTCCGAGCAGTACTTC.

The chain combines TRBV19 with TRBJ2-3; TRBD1 agrees at 9 bases. The trim removed 5 bases at V and 4 bases at J, leaving 19 bases unmatched. Germline V gene lookup returns CDR1 LNHDA and CDR2 SQIVND (reference sequence). The CDR3 totals 19 residues. CDR3 sequence: CASSPLLGGQGKLADTQYF. CDR3 DNA sequence: TGTGCCAGTAGTCCCCTGTTGGGGGGACAGGGAAAGTTGGCAGATACGCAGTATTTT. The complete variable domain, with remaining parts taken from reference TRBV19 and TRBJ2-3, reads DGGITQSPKYLFRKEGQNVTLSCEQNLNHDAMYWYRQDPGQGLRLIYYSQIVNDFQKGDIAEGYSVSREKKESFPLTVTSAQKNPTAFYLCASSPLLGGQGKLADTQYFGPGTRLTVL.

This chain links TRBV5-1 with TRBJ2-1; 15 bases match TRBD2. CDR3 length: 15 amino acids. Trimming cost V 5 bases and J 6 bases; bases outside gene matches: 3. In germline, CDR1 is SGHRS, CDR2 YFSETQ. CDR3 coding DNA: TGCGCCAGCAGTAGGACTAGCGGGAGGGCCAATGAGCAGTTCTTC. This encodes CASSRTSGRANEQFF.

This chain links TRBV11-2 with TRBJ2-1; 9 nucleotides line up with TRBD2. The V gene end was trimmed by 5 bases and the J gene end by 6 bases; junction bases not matched to a gene: 11. Germline CDR1 reads SGHAT; CDR2 reads FQNNGV. This CDR3 contains 16 residues. In DNA, the CDR3 is TGTGCCAGCAGCCCTATTAGTAGCGGGAGTACCAATGAGCAGTTCTTC. Translated, it gives CASSPISSGSTNEQFF.

Only a few counts were recorded for this clone. The rearrangement links TRBV11-2 to TRBJ2-7; 13 positions agree with TRBD2. Germline CDR1 SGHAT, CDR2 FQNNGV. Trimming took 5 bases from V and 4 from J; bases not matched to a gene: 5. The CDR3 length is 15 residues. The CDR3 bases are TGTGCCAGCAGCACAACTAGCGGGAGGGGGTACGAGCAGTACTTC. It is translated as CASSTTSGRGYEQYF.

V is TRBV18 and J is TRBJ1-4; D gene unclear. The germline CDR1 and CDR2 sequences are KGHSH and LQKENI. The CDR3 sequence is 18 residues long. Trimming took off 2 bases at V and 4 bases at J, with 20 bases between the two ends. CDR3 in DNA: TGTGCCAGCTCACCAGCTTTTTCGAGTTTAAGTGTTAATGAAAAACTGTTTTTT. Protein product: CASSPAFSSLSVNEKLFF.

This clone was picked up a small number of times. J is TRBJ1-2 and V is TRBV20-1; perhaps TRBD1 as D (5 bases). The CDR3 is made up of 11 amino acids. The germline gives CDR1 DFQATT, CDR2 SNEGSKA (reference sequence). The V end was cut by 1 base, the J end by 7 bases, with 7 bases between. This chain's CDR3 is CSARVRGGYTF. Here the CDR3 DNA reads TGCAGTGCTAGAGTGAGGGGTGGCTACACCTTC.

In its sample, this clone was seen a few times. The V call is TRBV6-6, the J call TRBJ1-3; D uncertain. The CDR3 is 15 residues long. CDR1 MNHNY and CDR2 SVGAGI come from the germline V gene (reference sequence). Trimming left V 2 bases short and J 0 bases short, with 8 bases between. The CDR3 here is CASSYGRNSGNTIYF. As DNA, the CDR3 is TGTGCCAGCAGTTACGGGCGAAACTCTGGAAACACCATATATTTT.

The rearrangement links TRBV27 to TRBJ1-1; 9 positions agree with TRBD1. CDR3 length: 14 amino acids. Germline V gives CDR1 MNHEY, CDR2 SMNVEV (reference sequence). The trim removed 5 bases at V and 3 bases at J, leaving 4 bases unmatched. The CDR3 DNA follows: TGTGCCAGCAGTCTGACAGGGGGGTACACTGAAGCTTTCTTT. Translation gives CASSLTGGYTEAFF.